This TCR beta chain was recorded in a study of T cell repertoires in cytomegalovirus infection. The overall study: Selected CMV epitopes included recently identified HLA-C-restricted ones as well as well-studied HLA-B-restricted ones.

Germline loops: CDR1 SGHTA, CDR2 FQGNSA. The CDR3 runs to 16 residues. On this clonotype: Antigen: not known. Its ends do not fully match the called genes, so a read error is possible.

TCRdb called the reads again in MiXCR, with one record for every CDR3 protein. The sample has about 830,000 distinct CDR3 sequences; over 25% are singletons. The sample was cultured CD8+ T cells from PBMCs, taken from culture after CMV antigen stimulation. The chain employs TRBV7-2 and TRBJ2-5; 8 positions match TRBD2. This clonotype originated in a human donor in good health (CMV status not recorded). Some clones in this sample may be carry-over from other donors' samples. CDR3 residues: CASNLVVTSASGVQYF. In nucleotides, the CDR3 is TGTGCCAGCAACTTAGTGGTGACTAGCGCCAGTGGGGTCCAGTACTTC.